The 26 T cell receptor beta chains presented below share a single source sample, sequenced in a study of blood T cells in healthy people across ages. The authors ran a second PCR of about 7 to 11 cycles using a sample-barcoded 5' primer and a J-beta primer mix. TCRdb re-derived calls from the 5' RACE reads in MiXCR, one entry per CDR3 protein. The data contain approximately 730,000 distinct CDR3 sequences, 53% of them singletons. Sequencing was carried out using blood. These receptors were taken from a man older than 75 in good health.

The chain is built from TRBV10-3 and TRBJ2-7, with 11 bases matching TRBD2. Germline V lookup: CDR1 ENHRY, CDR2 SYGVKD. The CDR3 is made up of 19 amino acids. Trimming removed 3 bases from V and 1 base from J; junction bases left unmatched: 14. The chain's CDR3 is CAISDSPGLAATSSYEQYF. The CDR3 DNA reads TGTGCCATCAGTGACTCCCCGGGACTAGCGGCCACTTCATCCTACGAGCAGTACTTC.

This clonotype has more than one count but fewer than ten. The rearrangement links TRBV3-1 to TRBJ2-3, with D hard to call. The length of the CDR3 is 13 residues. Germline V lookup: CDR1 LGHDT, CDR2 YNNKEL (reference sequence). The ends were cut back, 3 bases at V and 14 bases at J, with 18 bases in the middle. In nucleotides, the CDR3 is TGTGCCAGCAGCCAGACCAGCAGAGGATACGCGTATTTT. It translates to CASSQTSRGYAYF.

The table lists this clonotype with a few counts. The rearrangement joins TRBV4-2 to TRBJ1-4, with 10 positions matching TRBD1. This CDR3 has 16 residues. Germline assignment: CDR1 LGHNA and CDR2 YNFKEQ. The ends lost 1 base at V and 4 bases at J; junction bases unmatched: 3. The CDR3 DNA follows: TGTGCCAGCAGCCAAGCCAGGGACAGGGGTAATGAAAAACTGTTTTTT. This codes for CASSQARDRGNEKLFF.

This clonotype was seen only a few times. The V call is TRBV7-2, the J call TRBJ1-4; no definite D call. The CDR3 runs to 12 residues. The germline CDR1 and CDR2 sequences are SGHTA and FQGNSA. V was pared by 5 bases and J by 4 bases, with 5 bases between. CDR3 DNA: TGTGCCAGCAGCCGGGATAATGAAAAACTGTTTTTT. Protein product: CASSRDNEKLFF.

The V and J genes are TRBV5-1 and TRBJ2-1; D call uncertain. The CDR3 spans 18 residues. Trimming left V 7 bases short and J 5 bases short, with 28 bases between. Germline CDR1 reads SGHRS; CDR2 reads YFSETQ. The CDR3 protein is CASAPSPMRTIVHNEQFF. The CDR3 DNA reads TGCGCCAGCGCTCCCTCCCCGATGCGGACGATCGTCCACAATGAGCAGTTCTTC.

The CDR3 loop reads CASTRRGALYEQYF. The CDR3 DNA follows: TGTGCCAGCACCCGGCGGGGGGCCCTCTACGAGCAGTACTTC. The chain carries TRBV28 and TRBJ2-7; 8 bases are shared with TRBD2. V was pared by 7 bases and J by 3 bases, with 8 bases of the junction left unmatched. Germline V CDR1 and CDR2: MDHEN, SYDVKM. The CDR3 spans 14 residues.

The chain has TRBV18 and TRBJ1-1; tentatively, D is TRBD1 (6 bases). CDR3 length: 14 residues. Germline V gene sequence: CDR1 KGHSH, CDR2 LQKENI. The V end lost 3 bases, the J end lost 4 bases, and 12 bases lay between the germline ends. CDR3: CASSPDRSSTEAFF. Written as DNA, the CDR3 is TGTGCCAGCTCACCGGACAGATCGAGCACTGAAGCTTTCTTT.

This rearrangement joins TRBV10-3 to TRBJ2-5, with 7 bases matching TRBD1. Trimming at V came to 6 bases and at J to 2 bases, leaving 3 bases not matched to a gene. CDR3 length: 13 residues. Germline-derived CDR1 and CDR2 are ENHRY and SYGVKD. The CDR3 coding sequence is TGTGCCATCAGCCTGGGACAGCAAGAGACCCAGTACTTC. The encoded protein is CAISLGQQETQYF.

With respect to this clonotype: It may be a read error: a sequence one base away is much more abundant. This rearrangement joins TRBV11-3 to TRBJ2-3; D is undetermined. CDR1 and CDR2 (germline): SGHNT, YENEEA. Trimming pared 5 bases from V and 4 bases from J, leaving 10 bases between. CDR3 length: 13 residues. The CDR3, as DNA: TGTGCCAGCAGCCAAGGAACCGCAGATACGCAGTATTTT. Translation gives CASSQGTADTQYF.

The V and J genes are TRBV6-5 and TRBJ2-7; D ambiguous. The CDR3 extends over 13 amino acids. Trimming cost V 6 bases and J 4 bases, with 13 bases left between them. Germline V gene lookup returns CDR1 MNHEY and CDR2 SVGAGI. In nucleotides, the CDR3 is TGTGCCAGCAGCACCCGCGACGGGTACGAGCAGTACTTC. Its protein is CASSTRDGYEQYF.

The V call is TRBV29-1, the J call TRBJ2-5; maybe TRBD2 (7 bases). The germline CDR1 and CDR2 sequences are SQVTM and ANQGSEA. V was pared by 3 bases and J by 4 bases, with 18 bases between. This CDR3 has 15 residues. The CDR3 DNA follows: TGCAGCGTTGAGGGTGACGGGGGGCGGTCAGAGACCCAGTACTTC. Translation gives CSVEGDGGRSETQYF.

This clonotype has more than one count but fewer than ten. CDR3 nucleotide sequence: TGCGCCAGCAGCATTACTAGCGGGAGCTACGAGCAGTACTTC. Translating it yields CASSITSGSYEQYF. This sequence joins TRBV5-1 and TRBJ2-7; 11 nucleotides align to TRBD2. Looked up from germline, CDR1 is SGHRS and CDR2 is YFSETQ. The junction had 3 bases not matched to a gene; V was cut back by 4 bases and J by 3 bases. The CDR3 length is 14 residues.

The chain combines TRBV7-9 with TRBJ2-7, with 7 bases lining up with TRBD2. CDR3 length equals 16 residues. Trimming at V came to 2 bases and at J to 3 bases, leaving 10 bases not matched to a gene. The germline gives CDR1 SEHNR, CDR2 FQNEAQ (reference sequence). CDR3 sequence: CASSLQGTTNFYEQYF. CDR3 nucleotide sequence: TGTGCCAGCAGCTTACAAGGGACTACAAACTTCTACGAGCAGTACTTC.

This clonotype came up once. The chain uses TRBV5-6 and TRBJ2-2; TRBD2 matches 13 bases. Trimming at V came to 3 bases and at J to 4 bases, leaving 9 bases not matched to a gene. The germline V gene has CDR1 SGHDT and CDR2 YYEEEE. The length of the CDR3 is 18 residues. CDR3 nucleotide sequence: TGTGCCAGCAGCTATCGGACTAGCGGGAGATTGAGCACCGGGGAGCTGTTTTTT. It translates to CASSYRTSGRLSTGELFF.

This clonotype was recorded once. The gene calls are TRBV28 and TRBJ2-5; 8 nucleotides match TRBD1. V lost 8 bases, J lost 4 bases, and 3 bases stayed unmatched. This CDR3 is 12 amino acids long. Germline lookup yields CDR1 MDHEN and CDR2 SYDVKM. CDR3 residues: CASGQGSETQYF. CDR3 DNA: TGTGCCAGCGGACAGGGCTCAGAGACCCAGTACTTC. The variable domain in full, with the rest retrieved from reference TRBV28 and TRBJ2-5, is DVKVTQSSRYLVKRTGEKVFLECVQDMDHENMFWYRQDPGLGLRLIYFSYDVKMKEKGDIPEGYSVSREKKERFSLILESASTNQTSMYLCASGQGSETQYFGPGTRLLVL.

This clonotype has a handful of counts. CDR3 sequence: CASSVGDPTDTQYF. As DNA, the CDR3 is TGTGCCAGCAGCGTAGGGGACCCGACAGATACGCAGTATTTT. The chain employs TRBV9 and TRBJ2-3, with D possibly being TRBD1 or TRBD2 (5 bases each). Between the trimmed V and J ends, which lost 0 bases and 3 bases, there was a span of 8 bases. Germline values: CDR1 SGDLS, CDR2 YYNGEE. CDR3 length: 14 amino acids. Complete variable domain (other parts from reference TRBV9 and TRBJ2-3): DSGVTQTPKHLITATGQRVTLRCSPRSGDLSVYWYQQSLDQGLQFLIQYYNGEERAKGNILERFSAQQFPDLHSELNLSSLELGDSALYFCASSVGDPTDTQYFGPGTRLTVL.

As concerns this clonotype: A much larger clone lies one base from this, so it may be a read error. The CDR3 nucleotides are TGTGCCAGCAGCCTGGGTCGTGGGGCCTACGGGCAGTACTTC. It codes for CASSLGRGAYGQYF. The chain recombines TRBV28 with TRBJ2-7, with D tentatively TRBD1 (5 bases). CDR3 length equals 14 residues. CDR1 and CDR2 from the germline V gene are MDHEN and SYDVKM.

This sequence joins TRBV5-1 and TRBJ2-3, with 8 bases fitting TRBD2. Per germline, CDR1 SGHRS and CDR2 YFSETQ. After removal of 0 bases from V and 6 bases from J, the junction contained 6 bases not matched to a gene. The CDR3 totals 15 residues. The CDR3 DNA reads as TGCGCCAGCAGCTTGGATGGGACTAGGCTTGATACGCAGTATTTT. It specifies CASSLDGTRLDTQYF.

This clonotype is a singleton in its sample. The chain recombines TRBV28 with TRBJ2-7, with 9 positions matching TRBD2. J gave up 2 bases and V 1 base, and 3 bases lay outside the gene matches. The CDR3 has 15 amino acids. Looked up from germline, CDR1 is MDHEN and CDR2 is SYDVKM. CDR3 amino acids: CASSLSGTSTYEQYF. The CDR3 coding sequence is TGTGCCAGCAGTTTATCCGGGACTAGCACCTACGAGCAGTACTTC.

This clonotype has only a few counts. J is TRBJ2-1 and V is TRBV9; 10 bases map to TRBD2. The V and J ends lost 2 bases and 7 bases, in that order; junction bases with no gene match: 9. From germline, CDR1 is SGDLS and CDR2 YYNGEE. The CDR3 has 16 amino acids. The CDR3 DNA sequence: TGTGCCAGCAGCGTCTCCGGGACTAGCGATTTTAATGAGCAGTTCTTC. Translation gives CASSVSGTSDFNEQFF. The variable domain in full, completed from reference TRBV9 and TRBJ2-1, reads DSGVTQTPKHLITATGQRVTLRCSPRSGDLSVYWYQQSLDQGLQFLIQYYNGEERAKGNILERFSAQQFPDLHSELNLSSLELGDSALYFCASSVSGTSDFNEQFFGPGTRLTVL.

This chain uses TRBV7-2 with TRBJ2-5; D is undetermined. The CDR3 length is 14 residues. V dropped 5 bases and J dropped 2 bases, with 12 bases sitting between them. Germline V gene sequence: CDR1 SGHTA, CDR2 FQGNSA. The CDR3 coding sequence is TGTACCAGCAGCCTGCAAGTTGGGCAAGAGACCCAGTACTTC. Amino acid sequence: CTSSLQVGQETQYF.

This chain links TRBV6-2 or TRBV6-3 with TRBJ2-6, with D perhaps TRBD1 or TRBD2 (5 bases each). From germline, CDR1 is MNHEY and CDR2 SVGEGT. This CDR3 is built from 18 residues. The germline V and J ends were trimmed by 8 bases and 0 bases, with 20 bases remaining between them. In nucleotides, the CDR3 is TGTGCCAGCCTCCGAGGGGCAGGGATACACTCTGGGGCCAACGTCCTGACTTTC. It translates to CASLRGAGIHSGANVLTF.

The chain employs TRBV11-2 and TRBJ2-5, with no clear D. The CDR3 is 13 residues long. CDR1 is SGHAT, CDR2 FQNNGV, per germline. The germline V and J ends were trimmed by 3 bases and 11 bases, with 16 bases remaining between them. CDR3 loop: CASSFNSLPEQYF. CDR3 in DNA: TGTGCCAGCAGCTTTAACTCCCTCCCAGAGCAGTACTTC.

The chain has TRBV27 and TRBJ2-7; 12 bases fit TRBD2. V lost 5 bases to trimming and J lost 5 bases; unmatched junction nucleotides: 10. Germline V CDR1 and CDR2: MNHEY, SMNVEV (reference sequence). The length of the CDR3 is 16 residues. The CDR3 bases are TGTGCCAGCAGTCCGCCGGGACTAGCGGGTCCCGACGAGCAGTACTTC. Encoded protein: CASSPPGLAGPDEQYF.

This clonotype was counted a few times. The genes are TRBV28 and TRBJ2-2; TRBD2 is a possible D gene (6 bases). The germline V gene has CDR1 MDHEN and CDR2 SYDVKM. The CDR3 is made up of 16 amino acids. The V gene lost 7 bases and the J gene lost 1 base, with 16 bases spanning the gap. This CDR3 is CASTPLRGKNTGELFF. The CDR3 coding sequence is TGTGCCAGCACCCCGTTACGGGGGAAGAACACCGGGGAGCTGTTTTTT. Full variable domain (rest looked up from reference TRBV28 and TRBJ2-2): DVKVTQSSRYLVKRTGEKVFLECVQDMDHENMFWYRQDPGLGLRLIYFSYDVKMKEKGDIPEGYSVSREKKERFSLILESASTNQTSMYLCASTPLRGKNTGELFFGEGSRLTVL.

This clonotype was counted at least ten times. CDR3 in DNA: TGTGCCAGCAGCCCGGGGTGGGACACTGAAGCTTTCTTT. It specifies CASSPGWDTEAFF. The rearrangement uses TRBV27 and TRBJ1-1; D uncertain. V dropped 6 bases and J dropped 3 bases, with 11 bases sitting between them. CDR1 is MNHEY, CDR2 SMNVEV, per germline (reference sequence). The CDR3 runs 13 residues.